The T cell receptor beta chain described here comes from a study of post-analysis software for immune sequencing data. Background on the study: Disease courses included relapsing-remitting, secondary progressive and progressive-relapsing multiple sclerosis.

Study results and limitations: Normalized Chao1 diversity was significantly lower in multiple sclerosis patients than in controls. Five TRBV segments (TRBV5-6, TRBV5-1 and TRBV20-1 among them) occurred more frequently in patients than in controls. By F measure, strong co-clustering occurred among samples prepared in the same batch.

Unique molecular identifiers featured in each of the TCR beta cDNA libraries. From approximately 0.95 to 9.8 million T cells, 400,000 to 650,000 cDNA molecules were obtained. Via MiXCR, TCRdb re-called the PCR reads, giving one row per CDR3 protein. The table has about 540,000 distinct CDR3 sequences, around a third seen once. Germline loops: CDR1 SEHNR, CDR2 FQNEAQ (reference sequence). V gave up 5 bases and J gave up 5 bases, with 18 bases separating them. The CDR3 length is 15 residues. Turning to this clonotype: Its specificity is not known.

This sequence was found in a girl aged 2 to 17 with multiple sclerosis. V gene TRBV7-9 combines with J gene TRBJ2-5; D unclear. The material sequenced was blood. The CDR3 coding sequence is TGTGCCAGCAGCGTGCTTCTGGGTCGTGGTGAGACCCAGTACTTC. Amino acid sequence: CASSVLLGRGETQYF.